These 25 T cell receptor beta chains were all obtained from the same sample, sequenced in a study of T cell changes during pregnancy in multiple sclerosis. Repertoires were generated with immunoSEQ multiplex PCR, while TCRdb's copy carries only in-frame clones and drops some. The table lists some 56,000 clones, 92% of them singletons. The material sequenced was CD4+ T cells from peripheral blood mononuclear cells, taken after pregnancy. These receptors came from a female donor with multiple sclerosis, enrolled in a pregnancy study.

The chain links TRBV7-9 to TRBJ2-3, with 9 positions matching TRBD1. The J segment lost 0 bases and the V segment lost 5 bases, leaving 15 bases of the junction unmatched. CDR1 is SEHNR and CDR2 is FQNEAQ in the germline V gene (reference sequence). The CDR3 totals 19 residues. The CDR3 nucleotides read TGTGCCAGCAGCCCGAGGACAGGGGCCATCGAAACGAGCACAGATACGCAGTATTTT. Translated: CASSPRTGAIETSTDTQYF.

V is TRBV7-6 and J is TRBJ2-5; TRBD1 aligns across 10 bases. The ends lost 5 bases at V and 4 bases at J; junction bases unmatched: 7. The CDR3 sequence is 15 residues long. In germline, CDR1 is SGHVS, CDR2 FNYEAQ. The DNA for the CDR3 is TGTGCCAGCAGCCAGGGACAGGGGCTGAGAGAGACCCAGTACTTC. Translating gives CASSQGQGLRETQYF.

This clone has only one observation. The rearrangement uses TRBV5-1 and TRBJ2-7; 8 positions match TRBD1. The germline CDR1 and CDR2 sequences are SGHRS and YFSETQ. Trimming took 5 bases from V and 3 from J; bases not matched to a gene: 7. This CDR3 is 14 amino acids long. In nucleotides, the CDR3 is TGCGCCAGCAGGCTGACAGGGGAAGTCTACGAGCAGTACTTC. It is translated as CASRLTGEVYEQYF.

This rearrangement joins TRBV18 to TRBJ2-3; 7 bases line up with TRBD2. The J segment lost 7 bases and the V segment lost 3 bases, leaving 10 bases of the junction unmatched. From germline, CDR1 is KGHSH and CDR2 LQKENI. CDR3 length equals 15 residues. CDR3 sequence (DNA): TGTGCCAGCTCACCGCTTGGCGGGGGTAGGAATACGCAGTATTTT. This encodes CASSPLGGGRNTQYF.

The gene calls are TRBV4-3 and TRBJ2-7; D unresolved. Trimming shortened V by 0 bases and J by 0 bases, and 12 bases separated the two germline ends. CDR1 LGHNA and CDR2 YSLEER come from the germline V gene. This CDR3 is 16 amino acids long. In DNA, the CDR3 is TGCGCCAGCAGCCAAGATGTCCGGAGTTACTCCTACGAGCAGTACTTC. Protein: CASSQDVRSYSYEQYF.

The gene calls are TRBV7-9 and TRBJ1-2; D might be TRBD1 (6 bases). The CDR3 consists of 15 residues. Germline lookup yields CDR1 SEHNR and CDR2 FQNEAQ (reference sequence). V lost 5 bases to trimming and J lost 5 bases, with 18 bases between them. In nucleotides, the CDR3 is TGTGCCAGCAGCGATCCAGGGGTGGGAAGGTATGGCTACACCTTC. Protein sequence: CASSDPGVGRYGYTF.

A single count supports this clone. This chain joins TRBV5-4 and TRBJ2-3; 8 bases align to TRBD2. From germline, CDR1 is SGHNT and CDR2 YYREEE (reference sequence). The V and J ends lost 0 bases and 2 bases, in that order; junction bases with no gene match: 5. This CDR3 contains 16 residues. CDR3 in amino acids: CASSLGGLGITDTQYF. The CDR3 coding sequence is TGTGCCAGCAGCTTGGGGGGACTAGGTATCACAGATACGCAGTATTTT.

The chain combines TRBV2 with TRBJ1-5; weak D call: TRBD1 (5 bases). V gave up 6 bases and J gave up 5 bases, with 11 bases separating them. The germline V gene has CDR1 SNHLY and CDR2 FYNNEI. This CDR3 contains 13 residues. The CDR3 coding sequence is TGTGCCAGCAGGTATGACAGAGATCAGCCCCAGCATTTT. This translates into CASRYDRDQPQHF.

V usage is TRBV19 and J usage is TRBJ1-6; 10 bases fit TRBD1. The CDR3 spans 15 residues. The germline V gene has CDR1 LNHDA and CDR2 SQIVND (reference sequence). The V segment lost 6 bases and the J segment 7 bases; nucleotides outside the gene matches: 6. This CDR3 is CASRDRGKSNSPLHF. CDR3 sequence (DNA): TGTGCCAGTAGGGACAGGGGGAAGTCGAATTCACCCCTCCACTTT.

This chain links TRBV19 with TRBJ1-2, with TRBD1 as a possible D gene (6 bases). In germline, CDR1 is LNHDA, CDR2 SQIVND (reference sequence). The length of the CDR3 is 15 residues. Between the trimmed V and J ends, which lost 1 base and 2 bases, there was a span of 11 bases. CDR3 bases: TGTGCCAGTAGTATAGCTGGGGGCATAAACTATGGCTACACCTTC. Its translation: CASSIAGGINYGYTF.

The V and J genes are TRBV2 and TRBJ2-1; 14 nucleotides agree with TRBD2. CDR3 size: 16 residues. Unmatched junction bases numbered 10, after V lost 0 bases and J lost 15 bases. Germline V gives CDR1 SNHLY, CDR2 FYNNEI. CDR3 loop: CASSEATSGGAFKTFF. CDR3 coding DNA: TGTGCCAGCAGTGAAGCGACTAGCGGGGGGGCTTTCAAGACGTTCTTC. Full variable domain (remainder filled in from reference TRBV2 and TRBJ2-1): EPEVTQTPSHQVTQMGQEVILRCVPISNHLYFYWYRQILGQKVEFLVSFYNNEISEKSEIFDDQFSVERPDGSNFTLKIRSTKLEDSAMYFCASSEATSGGAFKTFFGPGTRLTVL.

CDR3 residues: CASRLPGQGRYEQYF. DNA of the CDR3: TGTGCCAGCAGGCTGCCGGGACAGGGGAGGTACGAGCAGTACTTC. V gene TRBV6-5 combines with J gene TRBJ2-7, with 10 bases aligning to TRBD1. The CDR3 is 15 residues long. With V trimmed by 6 bases and J by 4 bases, 9 bases remained unmatched. The germline gives CDR1 MNHEY, CDR2 SVGAGI.

This chain connects TRBV18 to TRBJ1-2; a weak D match, TRBD1 (5 bases). Germline CDR1 and CDR2: KGHSH and LQKENI. Trimming cost V 3 bases and J 6 bases, with 11 bases left between them. CDR3 length equals 13 residues. In DNA, the CDR3 is TGTGCCAGCTCACCGGCAGGGCGCGATGGCTACACCTTC. Its translation: CASSPAGRDGYTF.

The gene calls are TRBV6-6 and TRBJ2-1; 11 nucleotides agree with TRBD2. This CDR3 has 16 residues. Trimming removed 3 bases from V and 3 bases from J; junction bases left unmatched: 4. Per the germline V gene, CDR1 is MNHNY and CDR2 is SVGAGI (reference sequence). CDR3 coding DNA: TGTGCCAGCAGTTATGTTAGCGGGGGGGTCTACAATGAGCAGTTCTTC. Residues: CASSYVSGGVYNEQFF.

The V call is TRBV6-5, the J call TRBJ1-4, with 7 bases fitting TRBD1. The CDR3 consists of 14 residues. Germline CDR1 reads MNHEY; CDR2 reads SVGAGI. The V and J ends lost 8 bases and 10 bases, in that order; junction bases with no gene match: 13. CDR3 sequence (DNA): TGTGCCAGCTCCAGACAGGGTGATTATGGAAAACTGTTTTTT. Translating it yields CASSRQGDYGKLFF.

The V and J genes are TRBV19 and TRBJ1-1; D call uncertain. Germline-derived CDR1 and CDR2 are LNHDA and SQIVND (reference sequence). Trimming stripped 5 bases from V and 3 bases from J, with 10 bases between. This CDR3 is 13 amino acids long. CDR3 DNA: TGTGCCAGTAGTCACCGGCGGGACACTGAAGCTTTCTTT. Translating it yields CASSHRRDTEAFF.

The V and J genes are TRBV19 and TRBJ2-7, with 7 positions matching TRBD1. The germline V gene has CDR1 LNHDA and CDR2 SQIVND (reference sequence). The CDR3 totals 15 residues. Trimming removed 1 base from V and 3 bases from J; junction bases left unmatched: 6. CDR3 DNA: TGTGCCAGTAGTATAGTTTGGGCAGGGGGCTACGAGCAGTACTTC. Residues: CASSIVWAGGYEQYF.

This clone was counted between two and nine times. The gene calls are TRBV29-1 and TRBJ1-1; D unclear. The CDR3 length is 13 residues. Trimming stripped 3 bases from V and 1 base from J, with 9 bases between. The germline V gene has CDR1 SQVTM and CDR2 ANQGSEA. DNA for the CDR3: TGCAGCGTTGACGACTCCTGGAACACTGAAGCTTTCTTT. Encoded protein: CSVDDSWNTEAFF.

This clone came up once. The V and J genes are TRBV15 and TRBJ2-7; D is perhaps TRBD1 (6 bases). The V end was cut by 1 base, the J end by 4 bases, with 11 bases between. The CDR3 runs 14 residues. Germline V gene lookup returns CDR1 LNHNV and CDR2 YYDKDF (reference sequence). CDR3 coding DNA: TGTGCCACCAGCAGAGTTCCAGGACAGTACGAGCAGTACTTC. Its translation: CATSRVPGQYEQYF.

V usage is TRBV7-2 and J usage is TRBJ2-5; 11 nucleotides match TRBD2. The V gene's germline CDR1 is SGHTA and CDR2 FQGNSA. There are 15 residues in the CDR3. V gave up 5 bases and J gave up 5 bases; unmatched junction bases: 7. The CDR3 DNA sequence: TGTGCCAGCAGCCCGACTAGCGGGGAATGGGAGACCCAGTACTTC. It codes for CASSPTSGEWETQYF. Combining the CDR3 with reference TRBV7-2 and TRBJ2-5 gives the whole variable domain GAGVSQSPSNKVTEKGKDVELRCDPISGHTALYWYRQSLGQGLEFLIYFQGNSAPDKSGLPSDRFSAERTGGSVSTLTIQRTQQEDSAVYLCASSPTSGEWETQYFGPGTRLLVL.

V gene TRBV29-1 combines with J gene TRBJ2-2, with a weak D call TRBD1 (6 bases). The V and J ends lost 5 bases and 7 bases respectively, with 26 bases between them. Germline V gives CDR1 SQVTM, CDR2 ANQGSEA. The CDR3 runs to 17 residues. In DNA form, the CDR3 reads TGCAGCGTTCGAAACCCGTCGACAGGCGGTGTTAGCGGGGAGCTGTTTTTT. It is translated as CSVRNPSTGGVSGELFF.

The chain couples TRBV2 to TRBJ2-6; D possibly corresponds to TRBD2 (5 bases). This CDR3 has 15 residues. CDR1 and CDR2 (germline): SNHLY, FYNNEI. Trimming took 6 bases from V and 1 from J, leaving 10 bases between them. The CDR3 region is CASSADSSGANVLTF. The CDR3 DNA follows: TGTGCCAGCAGCGCGGACTCGTCTGGGGCCAACGTCCTGACTTTC. Drawing the rest from reference TRBV2 and TRBJ2-6, the complete variable domain is EPEVTQTPSHQVTQMGQEVILRCVPISNHLYFYWYRQILGQKVEFLVSFYNNEISEKSEIFDDQFSVERPDGSNFTLKIRSTKLEDSAMYFCASSADSSGANVLTFGAGSRLTVL.

This clone was counted once. The rearrangement uses TRBV7-3 and TRBJ2-3; unclear D gene. Looked up from germline, CDR1 is SGHTA and CDR2 is FQGTGA. The CDR3 has 13 residues. V was trimmed by 4 bases and J by 0 bases, leaving 5 bases between them. The CDR3 nucleotides read TGTGCCAGCAGCTCCCAGAGCACAGATACGCAGTATTTT. Translation gives CASSSQSTDTQYF.

The V gene is TRBV5-4, the J gene TRBJ1-2, with D possibly TRBD1 on 6 matching bases. Germline V gene sequence: CDR1 SGHNT, CDR2 YYREEE (reference sequence). Trimming removed 4 bases at V and 1 base at J, with 8 bases between. The length of the CDR3 is 13 residues. CDR3 protein: CASSPDSNYGYTF. The DNA of the CDR3 is TGTGCCAGCAGCCCGGACAGTAACTATGGCTACACCTTC.

The chain is built from TRBV7-3 and TRBJ2-2; perhaps TRBD1 as D (6 bases). In germline, CDR1 is SGHTA, CDR2 FQGTGA. The CDR3 length is 16 residues. V was trimmed by 1 base and J by 1 base, leaving 10 bases between them. In DNA, the CDR3 is TGTGCCAGCAGCTTAATCCAGGGACAGAACACCGGGGAGCTGTTTTTT. Amino acid sequence: CASSLIQGQNTGELFF.